This entry describes one TCR beta chain. In its sample, this clone was seen once. It lacks a known antigen. No base quality values were provided; no much bigger clone lies one nucleotide off. The cohort consisted of 670 or so healthy bone marrow donors. At the time of sampling, all cohort members were nominally healthy, though unrecorded immune exposures were likely present. The donor was CMV seropositive and belonged to the group of more than 250 seropositive cohort members. A peripheral blood sample was provided by each donor, and peripheral blood mononuclear cells were used for TCR beta sequencing. The Qiagen DNeasy Blood Extraction Kit was used to extract genomic DNA from the blood cell samples. This sample was included in a study of cytomegalovirus exposure and HLA in healthy donors (dated by TCRdb to 2015 to 2018). With respect to the entire study: An earlier analysis of some 550 of the donors reported more than 250 Gb of sequence data and roughly 100 million unique TCR beta sequences from roughly 180 million T cells. To decide whether each TCR beta V gene segment behaved as functional or pseudogenic, an earlier analysis of 587 of the donors relied on high-throughput TCR beta sequencing. High-throughput TCR immunosequencing, statistical association of individual TCRs with disease status, and machine learning were combined to predict cytomegalovirus infection status. Among over 350 genotyped donors of the cohort, an average of around 240,000 unique TCR beta nucleotide sequences were sequenced per donor, about a sixth of them non-productive. The study aimed to test whether cataloging public T cell receptors could reveal signatures of past pathogen exposure. The T cell repertoires of several hundred subjects were profiled by immunosequencing and related to cytomegalovirus serostatus. An early release covering roughly 580 HLA-typed donors comprised roughly 300 gigabases of sequencing data and around 80 million unique TCR sequences. The number of donors typed differed by locus, with 629-630 for A, B, C, DRB1 and DQB1, more than 500 for DQA1, over 600 for DPA1, and some 470 for DPB1. Every repertoire in the discovery cohort had been generated on one and the same sequencing platform. About five DR-DQ haplotypes were handled as single units for association and clustering because linkage in the cohort was strong. The genetic ancestry cluster associated with self-reported Caucasian donors included 70% to 85% of the 300 to 400 genotyped donors. HLA typing included class I and class II loci at four-digit resolution. Rather than drawing on any new phenotypic data, the later analysis identified candidate immune exposures from TCR beta sequences and the way those sequences occurred across donors. In a later genetic analysis, genome-wide SNP genotypes for 398 of the 666 donors were used, and that subset was treated as a discovery cohort. A separate validation cohort of more than 100 different subjects was used in addition to the roughly 700-subject first cohort. Donor age, sex, ethnicity and CMV serostatus were collected together with the repertoire data. In a later analysis, previously published TCR beta repertoires from 550 to 750 donors were re-analyzed and high-resolution HLA genotyping was added so that TCR occurrence patterns could be studied.

Trimming costs V 1 base and J 5 bases, and their ends lie 14 bases apart. The germline V gene (reference sequence) yields GTSNPN for CDR1 and SVGIG for CDR2. The CDR3 sequence holds 15 residues, the cysteine and phenylalanine included. Only the CDR3 region is kept as DNA, spanning 45 bases read in frame from base 1. Library method: the immunoSEQ multiplex PCR assay. For the multiplex PCR, a mixture combining 60 forward primers for TCR Vbeta segments and 13 reverse primers for TCR Jbeta segments was used. The CDR3 region of rearranged TCR beta genes was amplified from genomic DNA with a multiplex PCR assay. Amplified TCR beta libraries were sequenced as 87-base-pair reads on the Illumina HiSeq System. For the original study's pipeline: Across the 500 to 750 repertoires, a later analysis counted 80 million or so unique TCR beta chains, roughly 11 million of which were shared by at least two donors. Raw reads were error-corrected and collapsed into unique sequences by a nearest-neighbor algorithm in which closely related sequences were merged to remove PCR and sequencing errors. To assign V, D and J gene segments, CDR3 sequences were aligned to IMGT reference sequences. Each retained sequence needed at least a six-nucleotide match to both a V gene segment and a J gene segment. Rearrangements were called productive when the CDR3 lacked stop codons and stayed in frame with V and J; all others were non-productive. Following IMGT convention, CDR3 was defined as the stretch from the second conserved V-encoded cysteine to the conserved J-encoded phenylalanine. In an earlier analysis of just under 600 of the donors, sequences lacking an unambiguous match to a single V gene segment were excluded. In an earlier analysis of some 590 of the donors, a V segment was called functional when productive rearrangements were above 56.7%, and segregating when the standard deviation between donors exceeded 5%. A statistical classification framework was built to diagnose cytomegalovirus status from the catalog of TCR beta chain sequences. In a later analysis, V and J genes were assigned by comparing TCR nucleotide sequences against IMGT/GENE-DB human TR gene sequences. In a later analysis, CDR3 sequences and most-parsimonious VDJ recombination scenarios were assigned using the TCRdist pipeline. In a later analysis, every TCR beta chain was defined by the combination of its CDR3 amino acid sequence and its V-gene family, and reads without a unique V-gene family were dropped. As a way to deal with suspected cross-contamination and a sequencing artifact, a later analysis dropped 450 to 600 nucleotide sequences that were highly shared and had low generation probability. A later analysis calculated a clonal expansion index for each public chain from normalized within-repertoire ranks of inferred template counts. A later analysis computed generation probabilities with a VDJ recombination model fitted to out-of-frame rearrangements, and checked the results against IGoR. In a later analysis, TCR-TCR, TCR-HLA and TCR-CMV co-occurrence was scored with hypergeometric tests, and a repertoire-size bias correction was applied to TCR pairs. To estimate false discovery rates, a later analysis permuted the HLA or CMV assignments 20 times. In a later analysis, co-occurring TCRs were grouped using DBSCAN, with TCRdist sequence similarity added in when clustering inside HLA-allele-positive subsets. Repertoires with fewer than 30,000 or more than 120,000 public chains, plus five repertoires with anomalous nucleotide sharing, were excluded from co-occurrence clustering. TCRdb took over this immuneACCESS table, retaining in-frame rearrangements with V and J assigned. Such tables are incomplete; in checked studies, under half of the missing clones stem from an unresolved V gene, and the remainder is unexplained. The V and J calls and clone size were taken over from that table, and D and trimming were inferred from the DNA. The sample yields around 110,000 clones; approximately 79% were counted once. The ten largest clones capture 13% to 15% of the sample.

General study outcomes and caveats: Because the 87-base-pair reads could not distinguish some IMGT-functional V segments, including TRBV6-2 and TRBV6-3, those segments were excluded. Only TCR beta chains were sequenced in this cohort, and the absence of alpha or paired-chain data limited detectable features. Presence/absence analyses assumed roughly uniform sequencing depth across donors, an assumption that may not hold. Because counts were too low, roughly 16 rarely observed V segments, including chromosome 9 orphons, were excluded from the earlier analysis of 587 of the donors. Across donors, most TCR sequences were observed very rarely, whereas some public TCRs were present in many individuals. In a later analysis, HLA-associated TCR beta chains showed more clonal expansion and lower generation probabilities than non-associated chains that were equally common. When HLA alleles, especially DR and DQ, strongly co-occurred, TCR associations were difficult to assign to individual alleles. Immune exposure information for the cohort was limited to CMV serostatus. A later analysis reported that several top co-occurrence clusters appeared linked to parvovirus B19, influenza, CMV and Epstein-Barr virus. At a false discovery rate of 0.05, a later analysis linked about 17,000 TCR beta sequences to specific HLA alleles. According to a later analysis, most CMV-associated TCR beta chains appeared to be HLA-restricted, and the HLA associations seemed to be driven largely by CMV exposure. The study gave a list of under 200 TCR beta chains associated with cytomegalovirus. A further reported finding was that TCR beta sequences accurately predicted the HLA-A and HLA-B alleles for most subjects in the first cohort. In a later genetic analysis, a missense DCLRE1C variant was associated with V-gene and J-gene trimming of TCR beta chains, and the association was replicated in an independent cohort. Linkage disequilibrium might explain the correlated functional status among segregating V segments, but an unknown experimental factor could not be ruled out. In vitro tests confirmed that a few of the cytomegalovirus-associated TCR beta chains recognize cytomegalovirus antigens. A cluster of highly shared sequence variants was judged likely to represent a technical artifact of the sequencing pipeline. The authors suggested that the approach could potentially be generalized to other disease states and immunological phenotypes. In a later genetic analysis, fewer N-insertions in productive TCRs were reported among donors in an Asian-associated ancestry cluster than the roughly 700-donor mean. Because HLA typing was unavailable for some donors at each locus, only the typed subset was used in association tests. According to a later analysis, TCR association rates differed among HLA loci, with DRB1 alleles showing the most associated TCRs and HLA-C alleles showing the fewest. Cytomegalovirus status was reported to be diagnosed by the classifier with high specificity and sensitivity in both the original and validation cohorts. In an earlier analysis of roughly 560 of the donors, most TCR beta V segments were observed in productive rearrangements about 90% or about 30% of the time, broadly matching IMGT annotations.

The rearranged segments are TRBV30 and TRBJ1-4; confidence is insufficient to name the D gene. The source of this sequence is a woman aged 35 to 49 in good health and CMV-seropositive. The specimen was PBMCs. The bases are TGTGCCTGGAGTGATATGCAGTTTAAGAATGAAAAACTGTTTTTT. This encodes CAWSDMQFKNEKLFF.